Presented here are 18 T cell receptor beta chains from one specimen sequenced in a study of cytomegalovirus exposure and HLA in healthy donors. PCR was performed using 60 Vbeta and 13 Jbeta primers. Repertoires were generated with immunoSEQ multiplex PCR, while TCRdb's copy carries only in-frame clones and drops some. The sample gives 85,000 to 130,000 clones, more than 75% of which show up once; around 5.8% is in the top ten. The sequencing sample was made of PBMCs. Every receptor here comes from a woman in her fifties or sixties in good health and CMV-seropositive.

The chain couples TRBV9 to TRBJ1-1; 7 bases are shared with TRBD1. The trim removed 0 bases at V and 5 bases at J, leaving 7 bases unmatched. CDR3 size: 15 residues. The V gene's germline CDR1 is SGDLS and CDR2 YYNGEE. This CDR3 is CASSVVGARGTEAFF. CDR3 nucleotides: TGTGCCAGCAGCGTAGTGGGCGCCAGGGGGACTGAAGCTTTCTTT.

The chain joins TRBV10-3 to TRBJ1-1; possible D gene TRBD1, 5 bases. Looked up from germline, CDR1 is ENHRY and CDR2 is SYGVKD. The CDR3 length is 13 residues. The ends were cut back, 3 bases at V and 11 bases at J, with 16 bases in the middle. The CDR3 spells CAISDRLETVAFF. As DNA, the CDR3 is TGTGCCATCAGTGATCGGCTGGAGACAGTGGCTTTCTTT.

In its sample, this clone was seen a few times. The V gene is TRBV15, the J gene TRBJ2-2, with 13 bases that match TRBD2. Trimming took 1 base from V and 0 from J; bases not matched to a gene: 2. The CDR3 runs 18 residues. The germline V gene encodes CDR1 LNHNV and CDR2 YYDKDF (reference sequence). The CDR3 reads CATSRGLAGGANTGELFF. The CDR3 nucleotides read TGTGCCACCAGCAGAGGACTAGCGGGGGGCGCGAACACCGGGGAGCTGTTTTTT.

V and J are TRBV19 and TRBJ2-1; 11 bases are a match to TRBD2. The germline gives CDR1 LNHDA, CDR2 SQIVND (reference sequence). Trimming at V came to 10 bases and at J to 7 bases, leaving 9 bases not matched to a gene. The CDR3 runs to 14 residues. The CDR3 DNA reads TGTGCCACCTTAGCGGGGGGGCTCATGAATGAGCAGTTCTTC. The encoded protein is CATLAGGLMNEQFF. The whole variable domain, filled in from reference TRBV19 and TRBJ2-1, reads DGGITQSPKYLFRKEGQNVTLSCEQNLNHDAMYWYRQDPGQGLRLIYYSQIVNDFQKGDIAEGYSVSREKKESFPLTVTSAQKNPTAFYLCATLAGGLMNEQFFGPGTRLTVL.

J is TRBJ2-3 and V is TRBV7-6, with 16 positions matching TRBD2. The germline V gene encodes CDR1 SGHVS and CDR2 FNYEAQ. Trimming removed 7 bases from V and 4 bases from J; junction bases left unmatched: 11. CDR3 length: 18 residues. In DNA form, the CDR3 reads TGTGCCAGCACCCTCGGGACGGGACTAGCGGGGGGGGCAGATACGCAGTATTTT. This encodes CASTLGTGLAGGADTQYF. Combining the CDR3 with reference TRBV7-6 and TRBJ2-3 gives the whole variable domain GAGVSQSPRYKVTKRGQDVALRCDPISGHVSLYWYRQALGQGPEFLTYFNYEAQQDKSGLPNDRFSAERPEGSISTLTIQRTEQRDSAMYRCASTLGTGLAGGADTQYFGPGTRLTVL.

The rearrangement uses TRBV7-2 and TRBJ2-7; 8 bases match TRBD1. V was pared by 1 base and J by 3 bases, with 11 bases of the junction left unmatched. Germline V lookup: CDR1 SGHTA, CDR2 FQGNSA. The CDR3 totals 17 residues. CDR3 sequence (DNA): TGTGCCAGCAGCTTAGGGGTTTTAGGACAGGGAGGCTACGAGCAGTACTTC. Encoded protein: CASSLGVLGQGGYEQYF.

This clone was counted between two and nine times. V gene TRBV6-1 combines with J gene TRBJ1-3; D remains ambiguous. CDR1 is MNHNS and CDR2 is SASEGT in the germline V gene. The CDR3 is 14 residues long. The V end lost 10 bases, the J end lost 2 bases, and 15 bases lay between the germline ends. CDR3 in DNA: TGTGCCACCTACTCTTCTCCGCCTGGAAACACCATATATTTT. Encoded protein: CATYSSPPGNTIYF.

The CDR3 spells CASSITRVSNQPQHF. The CDR3 region has the DNA TGTGCCAGTAGTATAACTAGAGTTAGCAATCAGCCCCAGCATTTT. This sequence joins TRBV19 and TRBJ1-5; D ambiguous. Germline loops: CDR1 LNHDA, CDR2 SQIVND (reference sequence). V gave up 2 bases and J gave up 0 bases, with 8 bases separating them. The CDR3 length is 15 residues.

This clone was found once. The gene calls are TRBV2 and TRBJ1-2; a weak D match, TRBD1 (5 bases). There are 16 residues in the CDR3. Looked up from germline, CDR1 is SNHLY and CDR2 is FYNNEI. Deletions cut 6 bases from V and 5 bases from J, with 22 bases between. CDR3 residues: CASRLLGTQDVYGYTF. CDR3 sequence (DNA): TGTGCCAGCAGGCTCTTGGGGACTCAGGATGTGTATGGCTACACCTTC.

The chain couples TRBV7-2 to TRBJ1-2, with a weak D call TRBD1 (6 bases). Deletions cut 3 bases from V and 8 bases from J, with 16 bases between. This CDR3 is built from 14 residues. Germline CDR1 reads SGHTA; CDR2 reads FQGNSA. The CDR3 spells CASSFRGGAEGYTF. In DNA form, the CDR3 reads TGTGCCAGCAGCTTCCGGGGGGGGGCTGAGGGCTACACCTTC.

The rearrangement uses TRBV30 and TRBJ1-1; possible D gene TRBD1, 5 bases. CDR1 GTSNPN and CDR2 SVGIG come from the germline V gene (reference sequence). V shed 4 bases and J shed 5 bases, with 8 bases lying between them. This CDR3 is 11 amino acids long. The CDR3 coding sequence is TGTGCCTGGAACCGACAGACTGAAGCTTTCTTT. Translated: CAWNRQTEAFF. Together with reference TRBV30 and TRBJ1-1, the CDR3 gives the full variable domain: SQTIHQWPATLVQPVGSPLSLECTVEGTSNPNLYWYRQAAGRGLQLLFYSVGIGQISSEVPQNLSASRPQDRQFILSSKKLLLSDSGFYLCAWNRQTEAFFGQGTRLTVV.

In DNA, the CDR3 is TGTGCCACTATTTGGACAGGGGCCCCAAACTATGGCTACACCTTC. It specifies CATIWTGAPNYGYTF. The gene calls are TRBV28 and TRBJ1-2; 9 nucleotides match TRBD1. V shed 10 bases and J 2 bases; nucleotides not matched to a gene: 11. Germline values: CDR1 MDHEN, CDR2 SYDVKM. This CDR3 spans 15 amino acids.

This chain links TRBV5-6 with TRBJ2-7; the match to TRBD1 covers 9 bases. This CDR3 region has 14 residues. The V gene end was trimmed by 4 bases and the J gene end by 6 bases; junction bases not matched to a gene: 8. Germline-derived CDR1 and CDR2 are SGHDT and YYEEEE. The CDR3 nucleotides are TGTGCCAGCAGCCCATGGGACAGGGTGGGCGAGCAGTACTTC. Its translation: CASSPWDRVGEQYF.

The genes are TRBV18 and TRBJ2-2, with a possible D match to TRBD2 (6 bases). CDR3 length: 15 residues. Germline values: CDR1 KGHSH, CDR2 LQKENI. The V and J ends lost 3 bases and 4 bases respectively, with 12 bases between them. In DNA, the CDR3 is TGTGCCAGCTCACCGGAGGGAAGCGCCACCGGGGAGCTGTTTTTT. As protein: CASSPEGSATGELFF.

The gene calls are TRBV4-3 and TRBJ1-4; TRBD1 matches 7 bases. This CDR3 spans 16 amino acids. CDR1 LGHNA and CDR2 YSLEER come from the germline V gene. V was clipped by 0 bases and J by 3 bases; unmatched bases: 4. The CDR3, as DNA: TGCGCCAGCAGCCAAGACAGGGGGTTGGCTAATGAAAAACTGTTTTTT. Protein sequence: CASSQDRGLANEKLFF.

This chain connects TRBV18 to TRBJ1-6; perhaps TRBD1 as D (6 bases). Trimming pared 3 bases from V and 7 bases from J, leaving 16 bases between. Germline CDR1 and CDR2: KGHSH and LQKENI. The CDR3 totals 16 residues. The CDR3: CASSPLGAAGNSPLHF. In DNA form, the CDR3 reads TGTGCCAGCTCACCGCTGGGGGCCGCTGGCAATTCACCCCTCCACTTT. The variable domain in full, completed from reference TRBV18 and TRBJ1-6, reads NAGVMQNPRHLVRRRGQEARLRCSPMKGHSHVYWYRQLPEEGLKFMVYLQKENIIDESGMPKERFSAEFPKEGPSILRIQQVVRGDSAAYFCASSPLGAAGNSPLHFGNGTRLTVT.

V usage is TRBV4-1 and J usage is TRBJ2-5, with TRBD2 matching 7 bases. CDR3 size: 16 residues. V was pared by 3 bases and J by 4 bases, with 11 bases of the junction left unmatched. Germline V CDR1 and CDR2: MGHRA, YSYEKL. The CDR3 protein is CASSHLRTSGGETQYF. The DNA for the CDR3 is TGCGCCAGCAGCCATCTCCGGACTAGTGGGGGAGAGACCCAGTACTTC.

The chain joins TRBV19 to TRBJ2-6; 12 bases are a match to TRBD1. Losses at the gene ends were 5 bases for V and 0 bases for J; bases not matched to a gene: 2. CDR1 is LNHDA and CDR2 is SQIVND in the germline V gene (reference sequence). CDR3 size: 17 residues. The CDR3 reads CASSWDRGLSGANVLTF. The CDR3 DNA reads TGTGCCAGTAGTTGGGACAGGGGGCTCTCTGGGGCCAACGTCCTGACTTTC.